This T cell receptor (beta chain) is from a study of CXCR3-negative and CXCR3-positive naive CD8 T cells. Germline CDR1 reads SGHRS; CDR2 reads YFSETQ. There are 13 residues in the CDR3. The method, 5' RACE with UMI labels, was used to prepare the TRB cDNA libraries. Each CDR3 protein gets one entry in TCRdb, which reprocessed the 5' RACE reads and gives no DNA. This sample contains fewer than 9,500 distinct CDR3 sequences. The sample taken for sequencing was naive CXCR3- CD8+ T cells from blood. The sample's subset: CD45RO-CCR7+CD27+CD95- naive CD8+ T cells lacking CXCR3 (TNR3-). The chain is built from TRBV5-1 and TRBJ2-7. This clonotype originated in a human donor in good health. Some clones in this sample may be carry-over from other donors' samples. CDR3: CASSWGGLYEQYF.